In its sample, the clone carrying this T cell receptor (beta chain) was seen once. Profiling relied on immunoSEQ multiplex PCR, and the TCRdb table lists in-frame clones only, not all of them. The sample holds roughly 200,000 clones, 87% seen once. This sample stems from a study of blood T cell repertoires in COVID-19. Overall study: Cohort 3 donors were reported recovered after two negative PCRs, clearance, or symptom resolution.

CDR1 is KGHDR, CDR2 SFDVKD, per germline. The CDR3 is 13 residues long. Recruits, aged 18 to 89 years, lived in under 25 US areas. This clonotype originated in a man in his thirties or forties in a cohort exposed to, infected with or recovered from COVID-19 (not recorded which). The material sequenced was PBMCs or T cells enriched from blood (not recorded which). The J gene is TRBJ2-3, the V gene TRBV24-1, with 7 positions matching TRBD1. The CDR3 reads CEQTGTQTDTQYF. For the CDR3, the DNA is TGTGAACAGACAGGGACGCAGACAGATACGCAGTATTTT.